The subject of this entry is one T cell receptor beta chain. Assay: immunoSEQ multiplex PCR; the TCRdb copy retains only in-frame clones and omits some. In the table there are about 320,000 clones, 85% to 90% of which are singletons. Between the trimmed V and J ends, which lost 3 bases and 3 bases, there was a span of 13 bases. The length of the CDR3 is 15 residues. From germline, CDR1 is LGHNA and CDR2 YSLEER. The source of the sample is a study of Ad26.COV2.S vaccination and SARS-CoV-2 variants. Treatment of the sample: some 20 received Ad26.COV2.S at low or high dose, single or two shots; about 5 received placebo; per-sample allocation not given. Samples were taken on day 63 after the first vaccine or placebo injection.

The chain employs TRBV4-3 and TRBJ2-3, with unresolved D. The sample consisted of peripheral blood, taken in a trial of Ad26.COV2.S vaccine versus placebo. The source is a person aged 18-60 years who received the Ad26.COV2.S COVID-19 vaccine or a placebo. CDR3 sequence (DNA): TGCGCCAGCAGCCACAGTACTACCGGGACAGATACGCAGTATTTT. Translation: CASSHSTTGTDTQYF.